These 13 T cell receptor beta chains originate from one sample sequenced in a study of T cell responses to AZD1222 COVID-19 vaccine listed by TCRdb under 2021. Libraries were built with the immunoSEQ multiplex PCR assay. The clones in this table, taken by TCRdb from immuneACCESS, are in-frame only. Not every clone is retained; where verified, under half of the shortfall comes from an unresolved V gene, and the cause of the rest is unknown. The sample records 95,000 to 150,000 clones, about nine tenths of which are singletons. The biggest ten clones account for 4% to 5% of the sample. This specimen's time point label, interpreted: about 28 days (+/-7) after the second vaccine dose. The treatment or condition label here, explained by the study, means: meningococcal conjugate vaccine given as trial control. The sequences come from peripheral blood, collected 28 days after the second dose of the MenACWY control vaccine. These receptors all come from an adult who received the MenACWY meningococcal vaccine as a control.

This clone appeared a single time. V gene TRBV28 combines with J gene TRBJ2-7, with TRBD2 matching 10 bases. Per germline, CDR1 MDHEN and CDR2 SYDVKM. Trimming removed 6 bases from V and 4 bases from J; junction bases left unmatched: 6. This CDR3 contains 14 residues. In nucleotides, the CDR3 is TGTGCCAGCAGCCTGAGCGGGAGGGTTTACGAGCAGTACTTC. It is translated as CASSLSGRVYEQYF.

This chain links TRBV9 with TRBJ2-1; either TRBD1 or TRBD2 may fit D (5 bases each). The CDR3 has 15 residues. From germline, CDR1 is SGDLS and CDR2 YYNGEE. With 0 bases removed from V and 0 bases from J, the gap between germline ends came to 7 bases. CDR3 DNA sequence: TGTGCCAGCAGCGTAGCCGGGACCTCCTACAATGAGCAGTTCTTC. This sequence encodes CASSVAGTSYNEQFF.

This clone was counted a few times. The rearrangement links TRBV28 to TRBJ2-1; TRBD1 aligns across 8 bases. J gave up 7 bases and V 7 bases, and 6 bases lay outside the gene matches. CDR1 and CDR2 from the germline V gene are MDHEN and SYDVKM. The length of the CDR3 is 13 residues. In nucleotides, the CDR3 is TGTGCCAGCATCCAGACAGGGGTTAATGAGCAGTTCTTC. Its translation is CASIQTGVNEQFF.

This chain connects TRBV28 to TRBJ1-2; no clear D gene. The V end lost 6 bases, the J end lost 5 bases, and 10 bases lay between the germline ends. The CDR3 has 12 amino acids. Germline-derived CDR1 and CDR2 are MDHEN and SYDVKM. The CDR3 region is CASSPLRYGYTF. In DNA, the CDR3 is TGTGCCAGCAGCCCTTTACGTTATGGCTACACCTTC.

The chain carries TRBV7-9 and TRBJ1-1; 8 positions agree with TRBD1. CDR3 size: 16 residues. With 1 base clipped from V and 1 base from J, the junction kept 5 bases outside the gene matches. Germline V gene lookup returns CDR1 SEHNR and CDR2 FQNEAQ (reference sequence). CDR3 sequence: CASSLGTGGRNTEAFF. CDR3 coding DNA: TGTGCCAGCAGCTTAGGAACAGGGGGACGGAACACTGAAGCTTTCTTT.

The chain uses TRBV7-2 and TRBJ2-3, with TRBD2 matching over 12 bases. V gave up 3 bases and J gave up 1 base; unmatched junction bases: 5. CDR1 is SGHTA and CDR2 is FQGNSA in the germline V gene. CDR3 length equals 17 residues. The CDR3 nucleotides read TGTGCCAGCAGCTTCCGACTAGCGGGGGAACGCACAGATACGCAGTATTTT. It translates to CASSFRLAGERTDTQYF. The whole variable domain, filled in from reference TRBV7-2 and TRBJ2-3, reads GAGVSQSPSNKVTEKGKDVELRCDPISGHTALYWYRQSLGQGLEFLIYFQGNSAPDKSGLPSDRFSAERTGGSVSTLTIQRTQQEDSAVYLCASSFRLAGERTDTQYFGPGTRLTVL.

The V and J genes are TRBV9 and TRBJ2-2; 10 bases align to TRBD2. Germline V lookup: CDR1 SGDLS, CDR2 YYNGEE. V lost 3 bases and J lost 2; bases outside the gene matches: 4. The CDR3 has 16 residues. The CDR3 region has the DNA TGTGCCAGCAGCGCCGGACTAGCGGCCAACACCGGGGAGCTGTTTTTT. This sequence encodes CASSAGLAANTGELFF. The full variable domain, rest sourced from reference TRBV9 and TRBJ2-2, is DSGVTQTPKHLITATGQRVTLRCSPRSGDLSVYWYQQSLDQGLQFLIQYYNGEERAKGNILERFSAQQFPDLHSELNLSSLELGDSALYFCASSAGLAANTGELFFGEGSRLTVL.

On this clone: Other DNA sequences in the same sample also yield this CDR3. In DNA, the CDR3 is TGTGCCAGCAGGCGGACTGCTACCTACGAGCAGTACTTC. This sequence encodes CASRRTATYEQYF. This rearrangement joins TRBV12-3 or TRBV12-4 to TRBJ2-7; tentatively, D is TRBD2 (5 bases). V lost 6 bases to trimming and J lost 2 bases, with 11 bases between them. The CDR3 extends over 13 amino acids.

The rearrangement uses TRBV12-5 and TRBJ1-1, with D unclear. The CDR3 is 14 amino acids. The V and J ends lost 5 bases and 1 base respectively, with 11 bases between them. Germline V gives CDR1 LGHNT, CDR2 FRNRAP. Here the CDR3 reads CASGLGVGNTEAFF. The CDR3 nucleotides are TGTGCTAGTGGTCTGGGAGTTGGGAACACTGAAGCTTTCTTT. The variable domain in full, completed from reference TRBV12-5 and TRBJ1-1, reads DARVTQTPRHKVTEMGQEVTMRCQPILGHNTVFWYRQTMMQGLELLAYFRNRAPLDDSGMPKDRFSAEMPDATLATLKIQPSEPRDSAVYFCASGLGVGNTEAFFGQGTRLTVV.

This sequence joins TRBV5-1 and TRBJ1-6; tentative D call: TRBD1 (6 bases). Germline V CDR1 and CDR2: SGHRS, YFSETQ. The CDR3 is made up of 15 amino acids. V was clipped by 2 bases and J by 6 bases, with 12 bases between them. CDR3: CASSFEGGLNSPLHF. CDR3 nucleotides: TGCGCCAGCAGCTTTGAAGGGGGTCTTAATTCACCCCTCCACTTT.

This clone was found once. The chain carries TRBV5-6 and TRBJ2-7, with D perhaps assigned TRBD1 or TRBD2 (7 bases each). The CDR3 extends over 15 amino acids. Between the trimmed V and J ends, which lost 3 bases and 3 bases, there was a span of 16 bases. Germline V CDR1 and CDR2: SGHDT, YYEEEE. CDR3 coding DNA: TGTGCCAGCAGCTCCTCGGGGAGGGGGCGCTACGAGCAGTACTTC. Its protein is CASSSSGRGRYEQYF.

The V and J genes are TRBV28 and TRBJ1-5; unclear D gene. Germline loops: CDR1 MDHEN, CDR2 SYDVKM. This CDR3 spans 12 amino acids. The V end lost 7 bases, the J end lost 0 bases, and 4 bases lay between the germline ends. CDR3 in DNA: TGTGCCAGCATGGGTAGCAATCAGCCCCAGCATTTT. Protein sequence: CASMGSNQPQHF. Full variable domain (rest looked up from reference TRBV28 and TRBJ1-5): DVKVTQSSRYLVKRTGEKVFLECVQDMDHENMFWYRQDPGLGLRLIYFSYDVKMKEKGDIPEGYSVSREKKERFSLILESASTNQTSMYLCASMGSNQPQHFGDGTRLSIL.

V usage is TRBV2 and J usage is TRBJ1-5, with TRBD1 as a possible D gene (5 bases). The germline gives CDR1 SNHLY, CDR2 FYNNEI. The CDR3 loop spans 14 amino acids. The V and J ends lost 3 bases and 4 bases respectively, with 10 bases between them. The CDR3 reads CASSEGRVNQPQHF. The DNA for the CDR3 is TGTGCCAGCAGTGAGGGCAGGGTGAATCAGCCCCAGCATTTT.